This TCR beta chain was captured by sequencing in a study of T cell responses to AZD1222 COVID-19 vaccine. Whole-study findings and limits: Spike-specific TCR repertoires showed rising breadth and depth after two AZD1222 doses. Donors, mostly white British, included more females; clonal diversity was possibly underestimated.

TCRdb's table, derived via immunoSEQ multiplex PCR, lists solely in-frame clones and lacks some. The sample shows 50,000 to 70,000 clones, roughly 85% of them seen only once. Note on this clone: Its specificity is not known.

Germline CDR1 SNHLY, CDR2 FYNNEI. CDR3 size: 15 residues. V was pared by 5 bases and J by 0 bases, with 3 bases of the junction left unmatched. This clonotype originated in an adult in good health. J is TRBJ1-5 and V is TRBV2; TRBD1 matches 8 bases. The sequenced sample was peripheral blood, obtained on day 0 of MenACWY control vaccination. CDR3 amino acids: CASSFGQGSNQPQHF. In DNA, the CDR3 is TGTGCCAGCAGTTTTGGACAGGGTAGCAATCAGCCCCAGCATTTT.